These 23 T cell receptor beta chains originate from one sample sequenced in a study of Ad26.COV2.S vaccination and SARS-CoV-2 variants. The treatment: around 19 received Ad26.COV2.S at low or high dose, single or two shots; about 5 received placebo; per-sample allocation not given. Sampling took place 63 days after the first vaccine or placebo injection. Sequencing was performed with immunoSEQ multiplex PCR; in TCRdb, only in-frame clones are kept and a portion is missing. The data show about 260,000 clones, around nine tenths seen once. The sequencing used peripheral blood, collected in a trial of Ad26.COV2.S vaccine versus placebo. These receptors were obtained from a person aged 18-65 years who received the Ad26.COV2.S COVID-19 vaccine or a placebo.

The chain links TRBV5-5 to TRBJ1-4; tentative D call: TRBD1 (5 bases). Between the trimmed V and J ends, which lost 1 base and 11 bases, there was a span of 15 bases. This CDR3 is 14 amino acids long. From germline, CDR1 is SGHKS and CDR2 YYEKEE (reference sequence). The CDR3 DNA sequence: TGTGCCAGCAGCTTGAGTTTTATGGGGGAGAAACTGTTTTTT. Encoded protein: CASSLSFMGEKLFF.

The chain employs TRBV7-3 and TRBJ1-1, with 11 bases aligning to TRBD1. Germline V gives CDR1 SGHTA, CDR2 FQGTGA. V trimming: 2 bases; J trimming: 0 bases; junction bases outside the gene matches: 2. CDR3 length: 16 amino acids. This CDR3 is CASSLGTGGMNTEAFF. CDR3 nucleotide sequence: TGTGCCAGCAGCTTAGGGACAGGGGGTATGAACACTGAAGCTTTCTTT.

The chain is built from TRBV18 and TRBJ1-5, with 8 bases fitting TRBD1. V was clipped by 0 bases and J by 4 bases; unmatched bases: 2. This CDR3 has 15 amino acids. The V gene's germline CDR1 is KGHSH and CDR2 LQKENI. The CDR3 DNA sequence: TGTGCCAGCTCACCACCGAACAGGGGGAATCAGCCCCAGCATTTT. Translated: CASSPPNRGNQPQHF.

This sequence joins TRBV3-1 (or the pseudogene TRBV3-2) and TRBJ2-4; TRBD2 matches 14 bases. Unmatched junction bases numbered 9, after V lost 6 bases and J lost 2 bases. Germline V gene sequence: CDR1 LGHDT, CDR2 YNNKEL (reference sequence). The CDR3 totals 18 residues. This CDR3 reads CASRKTSGGAGTKNIQYF. For the CDR3, the DNA is TGTGCCAGCAGGAAGACTAGCGGGGGGGCCGGAACCAAAAACATTCAGTACTTC.

The V gene is TRBV6-5, the J gene TRBJ1-1; the D is unclear. With 3 bases removed from V and 3 bases from J, the gap between germline ends came to 8 bases. The CDR3 runs 13 residues. Germline-derived CDR1 and CDR2 are MNHEY and SVGAGI. Written as DNA, the CDR3 is TGTGCCAGCAGTTATCGGGGTCACACTGAAGCTTTCTTT. Encoded protein: CASSYRGHTEAFF.

The DNA of the CDR3 is TGTGCCAGCAGTACCCCCGGTAAGGAGAGGGGTTCACCCCTCCACTTT. Its protein product is CASSTPGKERGSPLHF. The rearrangement uses TRBV27 and TRBJ1-6; D may be TRBD1 (5 bases). Germline CDR1 and CDR2: MNHEY and SMNVEV (reference sequence). The CDR3 has 16 amino acids. Trimming shortened V by 5 bases and J by 9 bases, and 20 bases separated the two germline ends.

CDR3 DNA sequence: TGTGCCAGCAGCTGGGGGAAGGGGACCCAGCAACAAGAGACCCAGTACTTC. Protein product: CASSWGKGTQQQETQYF. The chain links TRBV7-2 to TRBJ2-5; TRBD1 or TRBD2 may be the D gene (5 bases each). V lost 4 bases and J 2 bases, leaving 20 bases between the germline ends. This CDR3 region has 17 residues. Germline V gene lookup returns CDR1 SGHTA and CDR2 FQGNSA. Using reference TRBV7-2 and TRBJ2-5 for the parts outside the CDR3, the full variable domain is GAGVSQSPSNKVTEKGKDVELRCDPISGHTALYWYRQSLGQGLEFLIYFQGNSAPDKSGLPSDRFSAERTGGSVSTLTIQRTQQEDSAVYLCASSWGKGTQQQETQYFGPGTRLLVL.

The sample holds a few counts of this clone. The chain is built from TRBV5-4 and TRBJ2-1; D is uncertain. Between the trimmed V and J ends, which lost 2 bases and 2 bases, there was a span of 20 bases. This CDR3 spans 18 amino acids. CDR1 SGHNT and CDR2 YYREEE come from the germline V gene (reference sequence). CDR3 sequence reads: CASSLPHVPVLTYNEQFF. CDR3 nucleotide sequence: TGTGCCAGCAGCTTACCTCACGTGCCGGTCCTAACCTACAATGAGCAGTTCTTC.

This chain connects TRBV6-6 to TRBJ2-2; a possible D gene is TRBD2 (5 bases). This CDR3 is built from 14 residues. Trimming took off 7 bases at V and 6 bases at J, with 15 bases between the two ends. Germline CDR1 reads MNHNY; CDR2 reads SVGAGI (reference sequence). The CDR3 coding sequence is TGTGCCAGCATGTCGTTTTCGAGGGCCGGGGAGCTGTTTTTT. Translating it yields CASMSFSRAGELFF.

The chain combines TRBV18 with TRBJ2-7, with a weak D call TRBD1 (6 bases). The CDR3 is made up of 15 amino acids. The V end lost 6 bases, the J end lost 6 bases, and 21 bases lay between the germline ends. Germline V gene sequence: CDR1 KGHSH, CDR2 LQKENI. The CDR3 DNA sequence: TGTGCCAGCTCGCAACCGGAGGACAGTCAAAGCGAGCAGTACTTC. It codes for CASSQPEDSQSEQYF.

J is TRBJ1-1 and V is TRBV7-6; D not resolved. Germline lookup yields CDR1 SGHVS and CDR2 FNYEAQ. V was trimmed by 1 base and J by 5 bases, leaving 14 bases between them. The CDR3 is 15 residues long. CDR3 sequence reads: CASSLEAGRGTEAFF. DNA of the CDR3: TGTGCCAGCAGCTTAGAGGCAGGACGAGGGACTGAAGCTTTCTTT.

As for this clone: In the same sample, other DNA sequences code for this CDR3. CDR3 in DNA: TGTGCCAGCAGCCCGGGGGGGCCGGGCACAGATACGCAGTATTTT. Its translation: CASSPGGPGTDTQYF. The J gene is TRBJ2-3, the V gene TRBV27, with 8 bases matching TRBD2. Germline lookup yields CDR1 MNHEY and CDR2 SMNVEV (reference sequence). V shed 6 bases, J shed 1 base, and the junction held 6 bases outside the gene matches. CDR3 length: 15 amino acids.

The CDR3 sequence is CASSVSHGGPLGLPGTQYF. For the CDR3, the DNA is TGTGCCAGCAGCGTGAGTCACGGAGGCCCACTTGGACTTCCAGGTACGCAGTATTTT. The chain couples TRBV9 to TRBJ2-3; D might be TRBD2 (5 bases). Germline values: CDR1 SGDLS, CDR2 YYNGEE. The ends were cut back, 2 bases at V and 8 bases at J, with 30 bases in the middle. The CDR3 sequence is 19 residues long.

The V call is TRBV6-6, the J call TRBJ1-4; D ambiguous. Germline V gene data show CDR1 as MNHNY and CDR2 as SVGAGI (reference sequence). This CDR3 has 15 residues. Between the trimmed V and J ends, which lost 2 bases and 4 bases, there was a span of 11 bases. For the CDR3, the DNA is TGTGCCAGCAGTTACAATCAGGTCCTTAATGAAAAACTGTTTTTT. Amino acid sequence: CASSYNQVLNEKLFF.

V and J are TRBV11-3 and TRBJ2-3; 7 bases map to TRBD1. Trimming removed 8 bases from V and 3 bases from J; junction bases left unmatched: 8. Germline CDR1 and CDR2: SGHNT and YENEEA. The CDR3 runs 14 residues. CDR3 DNA sequence: TGTGCCAGCGGATTGGGACAGTCGACAGATACGCAGTATTTT. It encodes CASGLGQSTDTQYF.

This clone occurred a few times. Other DNA variants within this sample encode the same CDR3. The rearrangement uses TRBV5-1 and TRBJ2-5, with D unclear. Germline V gene lookup returns CDR1 SGHRS and CDR2 YFSETQ. V lost 1 base and J 2 bases, leaving 0 bases between the germline ends. The CDR3 loop spans 11 amino acids. CDR3 in amino acids: CASSLQETQYF. DNA of the CDR3: TGCGCCAGCAGCTTGCAAGAGACCCAGTACTTC.

This clone was observed at least ten times. The chain is built from TRBV9 and TRBJ2-4; 7 bases agree with TRBD1. After removal of 3 bases from V and 5 bases from J, the junction contained 5 bases not matched to a gene. Germline CDR1 SGDLS, CDR2 YYNGEE. CDR3 length equals 14 residues. This CDR3 reads CASSATGNQNIQYF. CDR3 nucleotides: TGTGCCAGCAGCGCGACAGGGAACCAAAACATTCAGTACTTC.

The chain recombines TRBV10-3 with TRBJ1-6, with a weak D call TRBD1 (5 bases). Trimming pared 0 bases from V and 2 bases from J, leaving 11 bases between. Germline CDR1 and CDR2: ENHRY and SYGVKD. CDR3 length equals 17 residues. CDR3 nucleotides: TGTGCCATCAGTGAGTCTGCGGCAGGGCCCTATAATTCACCCCTCCACTTT. The encoded protein is CAISESAAGPYNSPLHF.

A few counts support this clone. This chain joins TRBV5-5 and TRBJ1-4; tentative D call: TRBD1 (5 bases). The CDR3 totals 15 residues. Germline V gene data show CDR1 as SGHKS and CDR2 as YYEKEE (reference sequence). V was clipped by 7 bases and J by 1 base, with 14 bases between them. CDR3 region: CASSLGGVTNEKLFF. The CDR3 nucleotides are TGTGCCAGCTCCCTGGGAGGGGTAACTAATGAAAAACTGTTTTTT.

The table lists this clone with a count of one. The gene calls are TRBV7-9 and TRBJ2-3, with TRBD2 identical over 9 bases. The junction had 4 bases not matched to a gene; V was cut back by 0 bases and J by 6 bases. The CDR3 is 15 amino acids. The germline V gene encodes CDR1 SEHNR and CDR2 FQNEAQ (reference sequence). CDR3 amino acids: CASSLAGTSFDTQYF. CDR3 nucleotide sequence: TGTGCCAGCAGCTTAGCCGGGACTAGCTTCGATACGCAGTATTTT.

The J gene is TRBJ2-3, the V gene TRBV7-9; no firm D call. The length of the CDR3 is 15 residues. Per germline, CDR1 SEHNR and CDR2 FQNEAQ (reference sequence). The V end lost 1 base, the J end lost 0 bases, and 8 bases lay between the germline ends. The CDR3 here is CASSLDGLSTDTQYF. Written as DNA, the CDR3 is TGTGCCAGCAGCTTAGACGGGCTCAGCACAGATACGCAGTATTTT.

V and J are TRBV5-1 and TRBJ2-3; 7 bases align to TRBD2. There are 17 residues in the CDR3. V lost 0 bases, J lost 2 bases, and 9 bases stayed unmatched. Germline V gene lookup returns CDR1 SGHRS and CDR2 YFSETQ. The CDR3 bases are TGCGCCAGCAGCTTGGCGGCTCTAGCGGTTTCCACAGATACGCAGTATTTT. Translated: CASSLAALAVSTDTQYF.

This chain joins TRBV7-9 and TRBJ2-3, with 9 bases fitting TRBD1. The germline CDR1 and CDR2 sequences are SEHNR and FQNEAQ (reference sequence). The V segment lost 5 bases and the J segment 4 bases; nucleotides outside the gene matches: 4. CDR3 length equals 14 residues. The CDR3 sequence is CASSAGQGSDTQYF. The DNA of the CDR3 is TGTGCCAGCAGCGCAGGACAGGGGTCAGATACGCAGTATTTT. Filled out from reference TRBV7-9 and TRBJ2-3, the complete variable domain reads DTGVSQNPRHKITKRGQNVTFRCDPISEHNRLYWYRQTLGQGPEFLTYFQNEAQLEKSRLLSDRFSAERPKGSFSTLEIQRTEQGDSAMYLCASSAGQGSDTQYFGPGTRLTVL.